The 32 T cell receptor beta chains reported below all come from one sample, sequenced in a study of T-cell reconstitution after alpha-beta-depleted transplantation in children. A TCRbeta library incorporating unique molecular identifiers was prepared. TCRdb called the PCR reads again in MiXCR, with one record for every CDR3 protein. The sample yields approximately 500,000 distinct CDR3 sequences, under 12% seen once. Sequencing used PBMCs, obtained before TCRalphabeta/CD19-depleted stem cell transplant. These receptors all come from a child aged 2 to 10 with inherited bone marrow failure, due to receive a stem cell transplant.

The chain couples TRBV7-2 to TRBJ2-7; D call uncertain. V lost 1 base and J 7 bases, leaving 14 bases between the germline ends. The CDR3 contains 14 residues. CDR1 and CDR2 (germline): SGHTA, FQGNSA. The CDR3 nucleotides are TGTGCCAGCAGCTTAGGTGGGGTCCTAGAGGAGCAGTACTTC. It encodes CASSLGGVLEEQYF.

This clonotype was observed at least ten times. The chain employs TRBV7-2 and TRBJ2-7, with 8 positions matching TRBD1. The CDR3 is 15 residues long. The junction had 4 bases not matched to a gene; V was cut back by 2 bases and J by 1 base. Germline CDR1 is SGHTA and CDR2 is FQGNSA. Written as DNA, the CDR3 is TGTGCCAGCAGCTTATCCCGGGACAGGTCCTACGAGCAGTACTTC. Translated, it gives CASSLSRDRSYEQYF.

The sample holds many counts of this clonotype. The genes are TRBV29-1 and TRBJ1-5, with a possible D match to TRBD1 (6 bases). V was clipped by 4 bases and J by 11 bases, with 15 bases between them. This CDR3 has 12 amino acids. Germline V gene sequence: CDR1 SQVTM, CDR2 ANQGSEA. CDR3 residues: CSVGVARGAQHF. DNA for the CDR3: TGCAGCGTTGGTGTCGCCAGGGGAGCCCAGCATTTT.

This clonotype showed up just a few times. In DNA form, the CDR3 reads TGCATCAGCAGCCCCGGACAGGGGGCACAGACCGGGGAGCTGTTTTTT. As protein: CISSPGQGAQTGELFF. This chain links TRBV5-1 with TRBJ2-2; 11 bases match TRBD1. Germline lookup yields CDR1 SGHRS and CDR2 YFSETQ. The CDR3 extends over 16 amino acids.

This clonotype turned up a few times. This chain links TRBV7-8 with TRBJ2-1; D not certain. This CDR3 contains 16 residues. V lost 2 bases, J lost 1 base, and 12 bases lay in between. Per the germline V gene, CDR1 is SGHVS and CDR2 is FQNEAQ. The CDR3 loop is CASSLLEMTSYNEQFF. CDR3 bases: TGTGCCAGCAGCTTACTAGAGATGACGTCCTACAATGAGCAGTTCTTC.

This clonotype was found many times. The chain joins TRBV29-1 to TRBJ1-1; D gene ambiguous. This CDR3 is built from 14 residues. CDR1 is SQVTM and CDR2 is ANQGSEA in the germline V gene. The V and J ends lost 3 bases and 0 bases respectively, with 11 bases between them. This CDR3 reads CSVERGSMNTEAFF. CDR3 in DNA: TGCAGCGTTGAGCGCGGGTCCATGAACACTGAAGCTTTCTTT.

This clonotype was seen repeatedly, ten times or more. The chain employs TRBV4-3 and TRBJ2-7; D gene unclear. Trimming took 0 bases from V and 2 from J, leaving 11 bases between them. CDR1 and CDR2 from the germline V gene are LGHNA and YSLEER. The CDR3 is 15 residues long. The DNA for the CDR3 is TGCGCCAGCAGCCAAGAGGTTGGGATTACCTACGAGCAGTACTTC. It translates to CASSQEVGITYEQYF.

This clonotype was seen a few times. The genes are TRBV19 and TRBJ1-5, with TRBD1 identical over 7 bases. The CDR3 loop spans 16 amino acids. Trimming removed 1 base from V and 6 bases from J; junction bases left unmatched: 9. Looked up from germline, CDR1 is LNHDA and CDR2 is SQIVND (reference sequence). For the CDR3, the DNA is TGTGCCAGTAGTATAGCCCCCTCCAGGGACAGTCAGCCCCAGCATTTT. Encoded protein: CASSIAPSRDSQPQHF. Drawing the rest from reference TRBV19 and TRBJ1-5, the complete variable domain is DGGITQSPKYLFRKEGQNVTLSCEQNLNHDAMYWYRQDPGQGLRLIYYSQIVNDFQKGDIAEGYSVSREKKESFPLTVTSAQKNPTAFYLCASSIAPSRDSQPQHFGDGTRLSIL.

Ten or more counts support this clonotype. The genes are TRBV30 and TRBJ1-1; no clear D. V was trimmed by 3 bases and J by 1 base, leaving 12 bases between them. The germline V gene encodes CDR1 GTSNPN and CDR2 SVGIG (reference sequence). CDR3 size: 14 residues. The CDR3 reads CAWSWETANTEAFF. In nucleotides, the CDR3 is TGTGCCTGGAGCTGGGAAACAGCGAACACTGAAGCTTTCTTT.

Of note for this clonotype: This sequence may be a read error, since a much larger clone differs from it by one base. This chain joins TRBV9 and TRBJ2-3; D gene ambiguous. The CDR3 is made up of 15 amino acids. From germline, CDR1 is SGDLS and CDR2 YYNGEE. Trimming shortened V by 1 base and J by 2 bases, and 11 bases separated the two germline ends. Here the CDR3 reads CASSVSVRATDTQYF. The CDR3 coding sequence is TGTGCCAGCAGCGTATCGGTCCGAGCCACAGATACGCAGTATTTT.

There are many counts of this clonotype. This chain connects TRBV4-3 to TRBJ2-3; 11 bases align to TRBD2. After removal of 0 bases from V and 5 bases from J, the junction contained 4 bases not matched to a gene. Germline loops: CDR1 LGHNA, CDR2 YSLEER. The CDR3 sequence is 16 residues long. CDR3 nucleotide sequence: TGCGCCAGCAGCCAAGATTTAACTAGCGGGAGAGATACGCAGTATTTT. Protein product: CASSQDLTSGRDTQYF.

This clonotype appeared many times. This chain links TRBV14 with TRBJ2-1; 7 bases fit TRBD2. V lost 3 bases and J lost 6; bases outside the gene matches: 8. This CDR3 is built from 15 residues. Per germline, CDR1 SGHDN and CDR2 FVKESK. The CDR3 loop reads CASSQLERGVNEQFF. DNA of the CDR3: TGTGCCAGCAGCCAGCTTGAACGGGGGGTCAATGAGCAGTTCTTC.

This clonotype was counted at least ten times. The chain combines TRBV5-1 with TRBJ2-1; D not certain. Germline V gene lookup returns CDR1 SGHRS and CDR2 YFSETQ. The CDR3 loop spans 14 amino acids. V lost 4 bases, J lost 2 bases, and 10 bases lay in between. CDR3 loop: CASSGYGAYNEQFF. The CDR3 nucleotides are TGCGCCAGCAGCGGCTACGGAGCCTACAATGAGCAGTTCTTC.

Of note for this clonotype: A much larger clone lies one base from this, so it may be a read error. Without the conserved terminal phenylalanine or tryptophan, this CDR3 likely stems from a read error. The rearrangement uses TRBV3-1 and TRBJ1-2, with D perhaps TRBD1 (5 bases). In germline, CDR1 is LGHDT, CDR2 YNNKEL (reference sequence). Trimming shortened V by 0 bases and J by 3 bases, and 11 bases separated the two germline ends. This CDR3 is 15 amino acids long. For the CDR3, the DNA is TGTGCCAGCAGCCAAGAAGGTCAGGGTGACTATGGCTACACCCTC. Translating it yields CASSQEGQGDYGYTL.

The genes are TRBV12-3 or TRBV12-4 and TRBJ2-7, with D perhaps TRBD1 (6 bases). This CDR3 has 14 residues. V lost 5 bases and J lost 2, with 13 bases in between. The CDR3 spells CASSPGDIAYEQYF. In DNA, the CDR3 is TGTGCCAGCAGTCCCGGGGACATCGCCTACGAGCAGTACTTC.

A few counts support this clonotype. The V call is TRBV5-5, the J call TRBJ2-1; 11 bases agree with TRBD2. V was clipped by 2 bases and J by 2 bases; unmatched bases: 6. The CDR3 consists of 17 residues. The germline gives CDR1 SGHKS, CDR2 YYEKEE (reference sequence). The CDR3 coding sequence is TGTGCCAGCAGCTTCTCTAGCGGGAGGCCCCCCTACAATGAGCAGTTCTTC. Translating it yields CASSFSSGRPPYNEQFF.

This clonotype was recorded at least ten times. The gene calls are TRBV6-5 and TRBJ2-3; a weak D match, TRBD1 (6 bases). Trimming cost V 6 bases and J 8 bases, with 9 bases left between them. CDR1 is MNHEY and CDR2 is SVGAGI in the germline V gene. This CDR3 has 11 residues. This chain's CDR3 is CASRKQGTQYF. The CDR3 DNA reads as TGTGCCAGCAGGAAACAGGGTACGCAGTATTTT.

The chain recombines TRBV28 with TRBJ2-7; the D gene could be TRBD1 or TRBD2 (5 bases each). CDR3 length equals 13 residues. The ends were cut back, 10 bases at V and 4 bases at J, with 17 bases in the middle. The germline gives CDR1 MDHEN, CDR2 SYDVKM. The CDR3 sequence: CATDRGDGYEQYF. CDR3 nucleotides: TGTGCCACCGACAGAGGGGACGGATACGAGCAGTACTTC.

Many counts were recorded for this clonotype. The rearrangement uses TRBV20-1 and TRBJ2-5; D is perhaps TRBD1 (6 bases). The ends were cut back, 3 bases at V and 2 bases at J, with 13 bases in the middle. This CDR3 comprises 14 residues. Germline lookup yields CDR1 DFQATT and CDR2 SNEGSKA (reference sequence). In nucleotides, the CDR3 is TGCAGTGCTAGCGGGCAGGGGTGGCAAGAGACCCAGTACTTC. It yields the protein CSASGQGWQETQYF.

Notes on this clonotype: This may arise from a read error, as a much more abundant clone is one base away. The chain carries TRBV27 and TRBJ1-2; 8 positions match TRBD1. Per the germline V gene, CDR1 is MNHEY and CDR2 is SMNVEV (reference sequence). The CDR3 is 15 residues long. The CDR3 bases are TGTGCCAGCAGAACCCTTAGACAGGGGTTCTATGGCTGCACCTTC. Protein sequence: CASRTLRQGFYGCTF.

The chain carries TRBV6-1 and TRBJ2-7, with 8 bases identical to TRBD1. In germline, CDR1 is MNHNS, CDR2 SASEGT. The CDR3 runs 17 residues. The V gene end was trimmed by 0 bases and the J gene end by 2 bases; junction bases not matched to a gene: 9. CDR3 DNA: TGTGCCAGCAGTGAAGCGCCAGTCAGGGGGCTTCCCTACGAGCAGTACTTC. This gives the protein CASSEAPVRGLPYEQYF.

This clonotype was recorded at least ten times. This chain joins TRBV10-3 and TRBJ2-3; 12 bases map to TRBD2. This CDR3 comprises 14 residues. V dropped 6 bases and J dropped 5; count of bases not matched to a gene: 3. CDR1 and CDR2 (germline): ENHRY, SYGVKD. CDR3 protein: CAIRRLAGEDTQYF. The CDR3 region has the DNA TGTGCCATCAGGCGACTAGCGGGAGAAGATACGCAGTATTTT.

This clonotype occurred many times. The chain couples TRBV5-6 to TRBJ1-1; D call uncertain. CDR1 is SGHDT and CDR2 is YYEEEE in the germline V gene. The CDR3 consists of 15 residues. V was clipped by 0 bases and J by 2 bases, with 11 bases between them. The CDR3 coding sequence is TGTGCCAGCAGCTTGGTAACCCTGCACAACACTGAAGCTTTCTTT. Its protein is CASSLVTLHNTEAFF.

This clonotype was counted ten times or more. The chain is built from TRBV4-3 and TRBJ2-7; D is possibly TRBD2 (5 bases). The germline V gene encodes CDR1 LGHNA and CDR2 YSLEER. CDR3 length: 16 amino acids. Trimming pared 0 bases from V and 1 base from J, leaving 13 bases between. In DNA, the CDR3 is TGCGCCAGCAGCCAAGATAGCCAGCGGAGTTCCTACGAGCAGTACTTC. Translating it yields CASSQDSQRSSYEQYF.

This clonotype was counted at least ten times. V gene TRBV27 combines with J gene TRBJ2-1, with D uncertain. The CDR3 runs to 14 residues. Per the germline V gene, CDR1 is MNHEY and CDR2 is SMNVEV (reference sequence). With 2 bases removed from V and 8 bases from J, the gap between germline ends came to 13 bases. For the CDR3, the DNA is TGTGCCAGCAGTTTAGGGCCGATCGGCGATGAGCAGTTCTTC. Protein sequence: CASSLGPIGDEQFF.

This clonotype was found many times. The chain combines TRBV5-1 with TRBJ2-7; 7 bases agree with TRBD2. This CDR3 has 13 amino acids. With 7 bases clipped from V and 5 bases from J, the junction kept 9 bases outside the gene matches. Germline V lookup: CDR1 SGHRS, CDR2 YFSETQ. The CDR3 here is CASFGGRENEQYF. In DNA form, the CDR3 reads TGCGCCAGCTTCGGTGGGCGGGAGAACGAGCAGTACTTC.

This clonotype was seen repeatedly, ten times or more. This chain joins TRBV2 and TRBJ2-2; 8 bases agree with TRBD1. Looked up from germline, CDR1 is SNHLY and CDR2 is FYNNEI. There are 15 residues in the CDR3. Losses at the gene ends were 6 bases for V and 6 bases for J; bases not matched to a gene: 9. The CDR3 region is CASSKGTGFSGELFF. Written as DNA, the CDR3 is TGTGCCAGCAGCAAAGGGACAGGCTTTTCCGGGGAGCTGTTTTTT.

Ten or more counts support this clonotype. J is TRBJ1-2 and V is TRBV7-2; TRBD1 agrees at 8 bases. Germline CDR1 is SGHTA and CDR2 is FQGNSA. With V trimmed by 5 bases and J by 3 bases, 8 bases remained unmatched. There are 15 residues in the CDR3. The CDR3 bases are TGTGCCAGCAGCACGCCAGGGGGCGCTTACTATGGCTACACCTTC. It codes for CASSTPGGAYYGYTF.

This clonotype has a count of ten or more. The J gene is TRBJ2-1, the V gene TRBV5-6; 12 bases align to TRBD2. This CDR3 has 16 amino acids. With 4 bases clipped from V and 1 base from J, the junction kept 3 bases outside the gene matches. CDR1 is SGHDT and CDR2 is YYEEEE in the germline V gene. CDR3 nucleotides: TGTGCCAGCAGCCGACTAGCGGGAGCTTCCTACAATGAGCAGTTCTTC. This translates into CASSRLAGASYNEQFF.

This clonotype was counted once. The V call is TRBV7-6, the J call TRBJ2-2; no clear D. The CDR3 is made up of 15 amino acids. Germline V gene data show CDR1 as SGHVS and CDR2 as FNYEAQ. The V gene lost 5 bases and the J gene lost 6 bases, with 16 bases spanning the gap. CDR3 DNA: TGTGCCAGCAGCGCCGGTAGGGCGCGGTCCGGGGAGCTGTTTTTT. Its protein is CASSAGRARSGELFF. The full variable domain, in which reference TRBV7-6 and TRBJ2-2 provide the parts outside the CDR3, is GAGVSQSPRYKVTKRGQDVALRCDPISGHVSLYWYRQALGQGPEFLTYFNYEAQQDKSGLPNDRFSAERPEGSISTLTIQRTEQRDSAMYRCASSAGRARSGELFFGEGSRLTVL.

This clonotype was recorded at least ten times. The chain links TRBV10-2 to TRBJ1-5; weak D call: TRBD1 (6 bases). Germline CDR1 and CDR2: WSHSY and SAAADI. The CDR3 is made up of 13 amino acids. Trimming pared 7 bases from V and 7 bases from J, leaving 14 bases between. CDR3 amino acids: CASNQGGGQPQHF. The CDR3 nucleotides read TGCGCCAGCAATCAGGGAGGGGGACAGCCCCAGCATTTT.

Concerning this clonotype itself: A single base separates this from a much larger clone, so it may be a read error. The V and J genes are TRBV5-6 and TRBJ2-1, with TRBD2 matching over 13 bases. CDR1 and CDR2 (germline): SGHDT, YYEEEE. The CDR3 totals 14 residues. The CDR3 DNA is TGTTCCAGCAGCCCGGGACTAGCGGGAATCGAGCAGTTCTTC. As protein: CSSSPGLAGIEQFF.